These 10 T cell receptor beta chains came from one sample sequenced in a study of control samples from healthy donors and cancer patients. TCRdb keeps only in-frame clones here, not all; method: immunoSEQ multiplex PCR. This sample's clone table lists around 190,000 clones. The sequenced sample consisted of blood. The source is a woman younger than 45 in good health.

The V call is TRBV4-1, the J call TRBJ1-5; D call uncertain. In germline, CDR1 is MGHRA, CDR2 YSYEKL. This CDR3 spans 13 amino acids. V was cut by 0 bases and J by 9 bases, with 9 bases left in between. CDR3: CASSQDISLPQHF. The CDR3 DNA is TGCGCCAGCAGCCAAGATATCTCATTGCCCCAGCATTTT.

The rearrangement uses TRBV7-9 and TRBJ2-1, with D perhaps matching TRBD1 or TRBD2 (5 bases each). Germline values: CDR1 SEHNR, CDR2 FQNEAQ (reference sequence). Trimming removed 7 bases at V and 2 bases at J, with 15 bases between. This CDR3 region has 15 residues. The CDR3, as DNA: TGTGCCAGCATCCGACTGGGACCAGCCTACAATGAGCAGTTCTTC. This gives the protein CASIRLGPAYNEQFF.

For the CDR3, the DNA is TGTGCCAGCAGCTCGGACGCGGGCCTGGTATACTTC. Translation gives CASSSDAGLVYF. The V call is TRBV11-3, the J call TRBJ2-7; TRBD2 is a possible D gene (5 bases). With 4 bases removed from V and 13 bases from J, the gap between germline ends came to 17 bases. The germline V gene has CDR1 SGHNT and CDR2 YENEEA. The CDR3 extends over 12 amino acids. The whole variable domain, remainder taken from reference TRBV11-3 and TRBJ2-7, is EAGVVQSPRYKIIEKKQPVAFWCNPISGHNTLYWYLQNLGQGPELLIRYENEEAVDDSQLPKDRFSAERLKGVDSTLKIQPAELGDSAVYLCASSSDAGLVYFGPGTRLTVT.

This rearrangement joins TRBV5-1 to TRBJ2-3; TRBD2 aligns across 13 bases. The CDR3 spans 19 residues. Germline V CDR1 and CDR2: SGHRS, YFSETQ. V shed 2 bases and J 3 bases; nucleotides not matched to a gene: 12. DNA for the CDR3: TGCGCCAGCAGCTTCTTGTCCCGGACTAGCGGGGGCATAACAGATACGCAGTATTTT. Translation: CASSFLSRTSGGITDTQYF. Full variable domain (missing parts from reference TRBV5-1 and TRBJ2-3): KAGVTQTPRYLIKTRGQQVTLSCSPISGHRSVSWYQQTPGQGLQFLFEYFSETQRNKGNFPGRFSGRQFSNSRSEMNVSTLELGDSALYLCASSFLSRTSGGITDTQYFGPGTRLTVL.

CDR3 residues: CASSELGSQPQHF. CDR3 sequence (DNA): TGTGCCAGCAGTGAATTAGGGTCCCAGCCCCAGCATTTT. The V call is TRBV6-1, the J call TRBJ1-5; no clear D gene. Trimming took 2 bases from V and 7 from J, leaving 9 bases between them. Per germline, CDR1 MNHNS and CDR2 SASEGT. The CDR3 length is 13 residues.

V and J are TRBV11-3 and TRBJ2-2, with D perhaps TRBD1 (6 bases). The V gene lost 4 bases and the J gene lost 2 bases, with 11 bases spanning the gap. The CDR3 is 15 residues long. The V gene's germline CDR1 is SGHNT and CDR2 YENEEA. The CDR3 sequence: CASSSGQLNTGELFF. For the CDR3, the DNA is TGTGCCAGCAGCTCCGGACAGCTAAACACCGGGGAGCTGTTTTTT. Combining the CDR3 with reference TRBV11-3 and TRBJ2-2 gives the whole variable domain EAGVVQSPRYKIIEKKQPVAFWCNPISGHNTLYWYLQNLGQGPELLIRYENEEAVDDSQLPKDRFSAERLKGVDSTLKIQPAELGDSAVYLCASSSGQLNTGELFFGEGSRLTVL.

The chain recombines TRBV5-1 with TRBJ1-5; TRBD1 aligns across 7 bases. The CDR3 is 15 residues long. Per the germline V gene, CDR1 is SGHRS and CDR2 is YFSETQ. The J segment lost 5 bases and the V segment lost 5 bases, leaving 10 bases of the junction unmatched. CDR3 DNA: TGCGCCAGCAGGATTTCTACAGGGGAGGATCAGCCCCAGCATTTT. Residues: CASRISTGEDQPQHF.

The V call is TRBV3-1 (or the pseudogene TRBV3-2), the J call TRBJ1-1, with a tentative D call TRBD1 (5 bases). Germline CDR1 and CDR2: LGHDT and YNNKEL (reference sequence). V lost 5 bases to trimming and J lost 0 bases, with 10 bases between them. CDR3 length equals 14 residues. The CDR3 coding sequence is TGTGCCAGCAGCTCCCTGGGGGTGAACACTGAAGCTTTCTTT. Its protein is CASSSLGVNTEAFF.

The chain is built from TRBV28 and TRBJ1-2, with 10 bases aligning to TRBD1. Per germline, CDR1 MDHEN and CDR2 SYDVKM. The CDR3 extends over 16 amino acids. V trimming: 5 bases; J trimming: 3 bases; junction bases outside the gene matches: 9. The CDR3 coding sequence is TGTGCCAGCAGTACCGGGACAGGGGCCGGTCACTATGGCTACACCTTC. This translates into CASSTGTGAGHYGYTF.

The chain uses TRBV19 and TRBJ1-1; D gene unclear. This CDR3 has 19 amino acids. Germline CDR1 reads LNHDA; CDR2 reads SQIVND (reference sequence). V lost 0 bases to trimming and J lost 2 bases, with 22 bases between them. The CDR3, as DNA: TGTGCCAGTAGTATAGATTTTCCAAATTGGGGAGCGCTAAACACTGAAGCTTTCTTT. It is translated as CASSIDFPNWGALNTEAFF.